The source of this T cell receptor beta chain is a study of cytotoxic CD8 clonotypes in ibrutinib-treated CLL. Study-wide results and caveats: Clonality went higher at ibrutinib response and then dropped back toward baseline at progression.

This clone was found once. The antigen remains unidentified. The CDR3 runs to 16 residues. The V segment lost 4 bases and the J segment 2 bases; nucleotides outside the gene matches: 10. Germline CDR1 reads SGHAT; CDR2 reads FQNNGV. The protocol was immunoSEQ multiplex PCR, while the TCRdb copy is restricted to in-frame clones and leaves out a portion. The sample records about 200,000 clones, 75% to 85% being singletons. Sequencing used PBMCs, obtained after 12 months of ibrutinib treatment. This sequence originates from a human donor with chronic lymphocytic leukemia. This sequence joins TRBV11-2 and TRBJ2-5, with 7 bases lining up with TRBD2. CDR3 in DNA: TGTGCCAGCAGCTATAGCCCAGCGGGACTACAAGAGACCCAGTACTTC. This gives the protein CASSYSPAGLQETQYF.